This T cell receptor beta chain stems from a study of T-cell memory formation after mild COVID-19. Trimming took 6 bases from V and 5 from J; bases not matched to a gene: 7. The CDR3 runs 15 residues. MiXCR was run by TCRdb on the 5' RACE reads, yielding one entry per CDR3 protein. Among some 280,000 distinct CDR3 sequences listed, 15% to 20% were seen once. Sample: PBMCs or a T cell subset sorted from them (not recorded which). The chain links TRBV12-3 or TRBV12-4 to TRBJ2-5; 12 positions match TRBD2. The source is a man between 18 and 29 years old who had mild COVID-19 (a few samples of this study predate the infection). Cell type and time point are not known. CDR3 loop: CASSQLAGGGETQYF. The DNA for the CDR3 is TGTGCCAGCAGCCAACTAGCGGGGGGCGGGGAGACCCAGTACTTC.